What follows describes a single TCR beta chain. The antigen it recognizes is unknown. No base quality values were provided; no much bigger clone lies one nucleotide off. V is clipped by 7 bases and J by 2 bases, and the sequence between their germline boundaries is 13 bases long. The CDR3 sequence holds 14 residues, the cysteine and phenylalanine included. Kept here is only the CDR3 DNA, which spans 42 bases and is read in frame from base 1. Per the germline V gene (reference sequence), LGHDT is the CDR1 and YNNKEL is the CDR2. The sample comes from a study of identical twins listed by TCRdb under 2016. In the study overall: TCR alpha and beta repertoires from monozygotic twins, unrelated adults of various ages and cord blood were deep-sequenced to test whether fetal clonotypes persist. To rule out contamination, replicate twin experiments were performed at different times with different library preparation protocols.

All donors were healthy Caucasians. Using Miltenyi CD45RO+ enrichment and human naive T-cell isolation kits, memory (CD45RO+) and naive T cells were isolated from PBMC. Broad study findings and their caveats: In monozygotic twins, out-of-frame TCR alpha sharing was systematically underestimated by recombination models, although the models agreed with sharing between unrelated individuals. In beta out-of-frame sequences, excess twin sharing was weaker, because having fewer shared sequences lowered the signal-to-noise ratio. Compared with coincidental sharing between unrelated individuals, an excess of low generation-probability sequences was observed among out-of-frame TCR alpha sequences shared between twins. Zero-insertion analyses could be partly confounded by invariant T cells such as MAIT and iNKT, though diverse VJ usage argued against such confounding for most clonotypes. Conclusions relied on cross-sectional statistical analysis, since the same donors could not be followed over many years. Abundant cord blood beta clonotypes carried fewer insertions; young adult naive repertoires showed a weaker similar trend, while memory repertoires showed none.

Libraries were made using 5' RACE. TCRdb shows the sequencer as Illumina HiSeq 2000. Template switching added a universal primer binding site, and the final cDNA carried a unique molecular identifier that allowed TCR cDNA molecules to be counted accurately. First-strand cDNA for TCR alpha and beta chains was synthesized from specific primers in the conserved constant-segment region. Each cDNA library was double barcoded, with a SMART-Mk sample barcode plus Illumina barcodes, to control for contamination. TruSeq adapter sequences and Illumina sample barcodes were added in two successive PCR steps. TCR alpha and beta cDNA libraries were sequenced on the Illumina HiSeq platform with custom primers. The published analysis was carried out like this. MiGEC was used to process raw reads and extract unique molecular identifiers, and MiXCR was used to find CDR3 positions. Recombination models were inferred per individual with the repgenHMM and IGoR tools using an EM algorithm. Shared clonotypes were analyzed with the tcR package in R, and sharing was normalized by the product of cloneset sizes. Out-of-frame nonproductive sequences were analyzed to study raw recombination free of thymic and clonal selection effects. The public sequencing data were trimmed at Q25 with fastp and processed into clonotypes with MiXCR by TCRdb, which kept only in-frame beta chains. Every CDR3 protein is listed once, alongside the most common genes and DNA of its rows. For this entry, the V and J calls and clone size follow TCRdb and not the study's own pipeline. This sample comprises over 200,000 distinct CDR3 sequences, approximately 9% of them detected only once. The top ten hold around 5% of the sample.

The chain was built from TRBV3-1 and TRBJ2-3, with the D gene uncertain. Sequenced sample: memory (CD45RO+) T cells sorted from blood. This specimen's cell subset or site label, interpreted: CD45RO+ enriched T cells. The clonotype was recovered from a woman aged 18-35 years in good health. The sequenced DNA is TGTGCCAGCACCGCGGCGGAGCTCACAGATACGCAGTATTTT. This is translated as CASTAAELTDTQYF.